One sample yielded the 8 T cell receptor beta chains listed below, sequenced in a study of blood T cell repertoires in COVID-19. The data were produced by immunoSEQ multiplex PCR, yet TCRdb's version contains in-frame clones alone and is incomplete. The table lists 150,000 to 200,000 clones, 70% to 90% of them singletons, with 2% to 2.5% in the top ten. Sequencing used peripheral blood. The source is an older man with active or convalescent COVID-19.

This clone was seen repeatedly, ten times or more. This chain joins TRBV6-2 or TRBV6-3 and TRBJ2-7; 10 bases map to TRBD1. The CDR3 spans 15 residues. After removal of 6 bases from V and 13 bases from J, the junction contained 18 bases not matched to a gene. From germline, CDR1 is MNHEY and CDR2 SVGEGT. The DNA of the CDR3 is TGTGCCAGCAGCAAAGGACAGGGGGGCGCCTGGCCTACATACTTC. Residues: CASSKGQGGAWPTYF.

The genes are TRBV19 and TRBJ1-5; D not certain. CDR3 size: 15 residues. The V and J ends lost 3 bases and 2 bases respectively, with 11 bases between them. Germline-derived CDR1 and CDR2 are LNHDA and SQIVND (reference sequence). This CDR3 reads CASSIGGPGNQPQHF. The CDR3 DNA reads TGTGCCAGTAGTATCGGCGGCCCCGGCAATCAGCCCCAGCATTTT.

In this sample, this clone turned up a few times. The chain combines TRBV19 with TRBJ2-5; 9 bases align to TRBD2. Trimming at V came to 1 base and at J to 1 base, leaving 4 bases not matched to a gene. The CDR3 loop spans 16 amino acids. Germline CDR1 is LNHDA and CDR2 is SQIVND (reference sequence). CDR3 bases: TGTGCCAGTAGTATAGTGCCAGCGGGAGGCCAAGAGACCCAGTACTTC. The encoded protein is CASSIVPAGGQETQYF.

V is TRBV20-1 and J is TRBJ2-1; D remains unclear. V gave up 1 base and J gave up 9 bases, with 7 bases separating them. The CDR3 spans 11 residues. Germline CDR1 DFQATT, CDR2 SNEGSKA (reference sequence). The CDR3 region is CSARVVVEQFF. CDR3 nucleotides: TGCAGTGCTAGAGTTGTCGTTGAGCAGTTCTTC.

The rearrangement joins TRBV18 to TRBJ2-7; D uncertain. Germline CDR1 is KGHSH and CDR2 is LQKENI. V lost 5 bases, J lost 6 bases, and 14 bases lay in between. The CDR3 spans 13 residues. The CDR3 nucleotides read TGTGCCAGCTCAACTATTGAAAGGAGCGAGCAGTACTTC. This sequence encodes CASSTIERSEQYF.

DNA for the CDR3: TGTGCCTGGGAAGACAGGTACACATATGGCTACACCTTC. This translates into CAWEDRYTYGYTF. The chain couples TRBV30 to TRBJ1-2; D perhaps matches TRBD1 (6 bases). Germline V gives CDR1 GTSNPN, CDR2 SVGIG (reference sequence). Trimming took 5 bases from V and 5 from J, leaving 15 bases between them. The CDR3 extends over 13 amino acids.

The chain carries TRBV6-1 and TRBJ2-1; 11 bases are a match to TRBD2. The germline gives CDR1 MNHNS, CDR2 SASEGT. The junction had 5 bases not matched to a gene; V was cut back by 6 bases and J by 7 bases. The CDR3 is made up of 14 amino acids. CDR3 coding DNA: TGTGCCAGCAGATTGACTAGCGGGAAGAATGAGCAGTTCTTC. The encoded protein is CASRLTSGKNEQFF.

This rearrangement joins TRBV27 to TRBJ1-1; no reliable D call. Germline CDR1 reads MNHEY; CDR2 reads SMNVEV (reference sequence). The germline V and J ends were trimmed by 5 bases and 1 base, with 5 bases remaining between them. CDR3 length: 12 residues. The CDR3 coding sequence is TGTGCCAGCAGTGGGAGGAACACTGAAGCTTTCTTT. Translating gives CASSGRNTEAFF.